This T cell receptor (beta chain) was identified during a study of T cell repertoires in cytomegalovirus infection (dated by TCRdb to the late 2010s). With regard to the full study: Donor HLA type was relevant to the analysis, because carriage of CMV infection together with the matching HLA type was indicated by public TCR beta signatures.

The paper as a whole reports these results and caveats: In the ex vivo response, HLA-C-restricted CMV-specific TCR beta clonotypes were dominant, and in two of eight donors the single most frequent clonotype came from this HLA-C-restricted group. Carriers of CMV infection plus the relevant HLA type were discriminated by the cumulative frequency of public TCR beta family members in the study cohort and in an independent approximately 360-donor cohort.

The germline ends are 11 bases apart after V is trimmed by 4 bases and J by 5 bases. The germline V gene (reference sequence) yields DFQATT for CDR1 and SNEGSKA for CDR2. Measured from the cysteine to the phenylalanine, the CDR3 is 12 residues long. The kept DNA is CDR3 alone, 36 bases in frame from the first base. Instrument used: Illumina HiSeq 1500. TCRdb reprocessing: public reads trimmed at Q25 with fastp, clones called with MiXCR, in-frame beta chains kept. Records with the same CDR3 protein are collapsed into one entry carrying the most frequent genes and DNA. The sample records fewer than 250,000 distinct CDR3 sequences, 12% of which are singletons. The top ten clones comprise 1.5% to 2% of the sample. This clonotype occurred a few times. What this receptor recognizes is not known. Base qualities are not at hand, and no much larger clone is one base apart.

Sequencing was carried out using PBMCs. This clonotype was sampled from a human donor in good health (CMV status not recorded). Some clones in this sample may be carry-over from other donors' samples. The chain couples TRBV20-1 to TRBJ2-5; the D gene assignment is ambiguous. This receptor carries the CDR3 CSAKSGRETQYF. The nucleotide sequence reads TGCAGTGCTAAGTCCGGTAGGGAGACCCAGTACTTC.